The clone carrying this T cell receptor beta chain was counted between two and nine times. What it recognizes is unknown. This CDR3 is built from 15 residues. V lost 2 bases, J lost 2 bases, and 12 bases lay in between. Per germline, CDR1 WSHSY and CDR2 SAAADI. This entry belongs to a study of T cells in Graves' hyperthyroidism and ophthalmopathy. Study-wide results and limits: Before onset, ophthalmopathy was predicted by the model a median approximately 6.6 months earlier. Ophthalmopathy was told apart from stable hyperthyroidism by a 13 V-J model.

Amplified TCR beta CDR3 regions came from RNA transcripts. The TCR CDR3 first-round RT-PCR relied on the HTBI primer set. TCRdb ran MiXCR on the multiplex PCR reads and lists one entry per CDR3 protein. The repertoire has around 600,000 distinct CDR3 sequences, 15% to 20% of them found once; the top ten carry roughly 3.4%. Patients having uncontrolled infection, another autoimmune disease, pregnancy or lactation were not included. The authors obtained PBMCs from more than 9.5 ml of fresh peripheral blood. This chain joins TRBV10-2 and TRBJ2-5; unclear D gene. The receptor was isolated from a woman between 35 and 50 years old with Graves' ophthalmopathy. Specimen: blood. The CDR3 sequence is CASSETPLLQETQYF. The CDR3 DNA reads TGCGCCAGCAGTGAGACGCCGTTGTTACAAGAGACCCAGTACTTC.